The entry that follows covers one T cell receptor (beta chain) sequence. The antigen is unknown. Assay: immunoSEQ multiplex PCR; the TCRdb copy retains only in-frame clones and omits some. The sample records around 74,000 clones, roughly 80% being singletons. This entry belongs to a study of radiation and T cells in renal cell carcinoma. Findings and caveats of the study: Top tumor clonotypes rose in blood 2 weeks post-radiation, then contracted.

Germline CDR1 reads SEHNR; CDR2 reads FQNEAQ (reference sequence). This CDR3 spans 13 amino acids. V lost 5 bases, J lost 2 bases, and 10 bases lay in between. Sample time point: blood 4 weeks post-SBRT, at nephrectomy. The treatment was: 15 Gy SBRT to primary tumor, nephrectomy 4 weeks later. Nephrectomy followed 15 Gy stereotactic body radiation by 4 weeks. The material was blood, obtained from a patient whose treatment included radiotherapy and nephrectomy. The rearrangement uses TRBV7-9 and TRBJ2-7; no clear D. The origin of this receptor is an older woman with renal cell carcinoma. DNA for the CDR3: TGTGCCAGCAGCCTGGAACTCACCTACGAGCAGTACTTC. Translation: CASSLELTYEQYF.